The 7 T cell receptor beta chains presented below share a single source sample, sequenced in a study of blood T cell repertoires in COVID-19. Clones were sequenced by immunoSEQ multiplex PCR, and TCRdb holds only the in-frame ones, with some missing. The table has around 280,000 clones, 85% seen once. Material: peripheral blood. The receptors come from a woman between 45 and 60 years old with active or convalescent COVID-19.

The chain carries TRBV28 and TRBJ2-2; D ambiguous. The V gene lost 3 bases and the J gene lost 6 bases, with 5 bases spanning the gap. The CDR3 covers 12 residues. Germline V gene lookup returns CDR1 MDHEN and CDR2 SYDVKM. The CDR3 is CASSFGSGELFF. The CDR3 nucleotides read TGTGCCAGCAGTTTCGGGTCCGGGGAGCTGTTTTTT.

This sequence joins TRBV3-1 (or the pseudogene TRBV3-2) and TRBJ1-1; perhaps TRBD1 as D (5 bases). With 0 bases removed from V and 4 bases from J, the gap between germline ends came to 15 bases. This CDR3 has 16 amino acids. Germline loops: CDR1 LGHDT, CDR2 YNNKEL (reference sequence). The CDR3 sequence is CASSQEVAGRGTEAFF. CDR3 nucleotides: TGTGCCAGCAGCCAAGAGGTGGCGGGGAGGGGCACTGAAGCTTTCTTT.

The CDR3 protein is CASSPDRGREKLFF. CDR3 sequence (DNA): TGTGCCAGCTCACCGGACAGGGGTCGTGAAAAACTGTTTTTT. The V call is TRBV18, the J call TRBJ1-4, with 9 bases lining up with TRBD1. V was pared by 3 bases and J by 7 bases, with 3 bases of the junction left unmatched. CDR1 and CDR2 (germline): KGHSH, LQKENI. The CDR3 totals 14 residues.

V and J are TRBV5-6 and TRBJ2-7, with TRBD1 matching over 11 bases. CDR3 size: 14 residues. The germline V gene encodes CDR1 SGHDT and CDR2 YYEEEE. V lost 3 bases and J lost 4; bases outside the gene matches: 3. The CDR3 sequence: CASSSDRGLYEQYF. CDR3 coding DNA: TGTGCCAGCAGCTCGGACAGGGGGCTATACGAGCAGTACTTC.

About this clone: The sample holds other DNA sequences that translate to the same CDR3. The genes are TRBV4-1 and TRBJ2-2; 11 nucleotides match TRBD1. Losses at the gene ends were 2 bases for V and 6 bases for J; bases not matched to a gene: 14. Looked up from germline, CDR1 is MGHRA and CDR2 is YSYEKL. The CDR3 runs 19 residues. CDR3: CASSQRPVKRDRGAGELFF. The CDR3 region has the DNA TGCGCCAGCAGCCAACGACCCGTGAAACGGGACAGGGGGGCCGGGGAGCTGTTTTTT.

The rearrangement links TRBV24-1 to TRBJ2-3; TRBD2 aligns across 14 bases. J lost 4 bases, V lost 3 bases, and 2 bases had no gene match. Looked up from germline, CDR1 is KGHDR and CDR2 is SFDVKD. The CDR3 consists of 16 residues. The chain's CDR3 is CATSDPGLAGADTQYF. The DNA of the CDR3 is TGTGCCACCAGTGATCCGGGACTAGCGGGAGCAGATACGCAGTATTTT.

The V call is TRBV7-6, the J call TRBJ2-1, with TRBD2 identical over 10 bases. The CDR3 runs to 18 residues. V lost 2 bases and J lost 7; bases outside the gene matches: 14. Germline values: CDR1 SGHVS, CDR2 FNYEAQ. DNA of the CDR3: TGTGCCAGCAGCTTAACCCCCTCTAGCGGGAGTTCTCGGAATGAGCAGTTCTTC. Its translation is CASSLTPSSGSSRNEQFF.